Presented here are 21 T cell receptor beta chains from one specimen sequenced in a study of T cell responses to AZD1222 COVID-19 vaccine. Some clones are missing from TCRdb's copy, which holds only in-frame ones; the method was immunoSEQ multiplex PCR. The sample consists of around 130,000 clones, approximately 85% of them appearing once. The source material was peripheral blood, sampled 28 days after the second AZD1222 dose. These receptors were taken from an adult who received the AZD1222 COVID-19 vaccine.

The V call is TRBV14, the J call TRBJ2-1; a weak D match, TRBD2 (6 bases). Germline CDR1 reads SGHDN; CDR2 reads FVKESK. The V end lost 1 base, the J end lost 7 bases, and 17 bases lay between the germline ends. The CDR3 contains 16 residues. CDR3 protein: CASSQGLAGLYNEQFF. The CDR3 nucleotides read TGTGCCAGCAGCCAAGGTCTGGCGGGGCTCTATAATGAGCAGTTCTTC.

The chain is built from TRBV6-5 and TRBJ1-2; D is possibly TRBD1 (5 bases). Per the germline V gene, CDR1 is MNHEY and CDR2 is SVGAGI. This CDR3 comprises 15 residues. Trimming left V 0 bases short and J 3 bases short, with 11 bases between. Here the CDR3 reads CASSYSGPRDYGYTF. CDR3 sequence (DNA): TGTGCCAGCAGTTACTCGGGACCAAGGGACTATGGCTACACCTTC.

CDR3 DNA: TGTGCCTGGAGTCGGATCCGTGGAAACACCATATATTTT. Translation: CAWSRIRGNTIYF. The chain is built from TRBV30 and TRBJ1-3; the D is unclear. In germline, CDR1 is GTSNPN, CDR2 SVGIG (reference sequence). This CDR3 is 13 amino acids long. V was trimmed by 2 bases and J by 3 bases, leaving 8 bases between them.

The chain is built from TRBV11-3 and TRBJ2-1, with 10 nucleotides matching TRBD2. Germline V gene lookup returns CDR1 SGHNT and CDR2 YENEEA. The CDR3 is 18 amino acids. V gave up 4 bases and J gave up 6 bases; unmatched junction bases: 15. The CDR3 region has the DNA TGTGCCAGCAGCTCTGTCCTAGCGGGGGCCTTACTTATCAATGAGCAGTTCTTC. Encoded protein: CASSSVLAGALLINEQFF.

CDR3 bases: TGTGCCTGGACCGAAGGGGGCAGGGCGGGACGGGGCTATGGCTACACCTTC. It translates to CAWTEGGRAGRGYGYTF. The chain joins TRBV30 to TRBJ1-2; TRBD1 aligns across 7 bases. Losses at the gene ends were 4 bases for V and 4 bases for J; bases not matched to a gene: 18. The CDR3 runs to 17 residues. From germline, CDR1 is GTSNPN and CDR2 SVGIG (reference sequence).

The chain employs TRBV29-1 and TRBJ2-3; possible D gene TRBD1, 6 bases. CDR1 is SQVTM, CDR2 ANQGSEA, per germline. The germline V and J ends were trimmed by 2 bases and 1 base, with 16 bases remaining between them. The CDR3 contains 16 residues. The CDR3 sequence: CSVEMVGPGGTDTQYF. Here the CDR3 DNA reads TGCAGCGTTGAAATGGTTGGCCCAGGGGGCACAGATACGCAGTATTTT.

V and J are TRBV7-8 and TRBJ1-4, with TRBD1 as a possible D gene (6 bases). Germline assignment: CDR1 SGHVS and CDR2 FQNEAQ. V was clipped by 6 bases and J by 9 bases, with 23 bases between them. This CDR3 comprises 16 residues. CDR3 sequence: CASSPRWDNQKQKLFF. The CDR3 DNA sequence: TGTGCCAGCAGTCCTCGTTGGGACAACCAGAAACAAAAACTGTTTTTT. Based on the CDR3 plus reference TRBV7-8 and TRBJ1-4, the full variable domain is GAGVSQSPRYKVAKRGQDVALRCDPISGHVSLFWYQQALGQGPEFLTYFQNEAQLDKSGLPSDRFFAERPEGSVSTLKIQRTQQEDSAVYLCASSPRWDNQKQKLFFGSGTQLSVL.

V is TRBV3-1 (or the pseudogene TRBV3-2) and J is TRBJ1-2; D gene uncertain. Looked up from germline, CDR1 is LGHDT and CDR2 is YNNKEL (reference sequence). V lost 1 base and J 4 bases, leaving 4 bases between the germline ends. This CDR3 has 12 amino acids. CDR3 nucleotides: TGTGCCAGCAGCCAAGGAGGCTATGGCTACACCTTC. It specifies CASSQGGYGYTF.

This chain joins TRBV5-1 and TRBJ2-7, with TRBD2 identical over 9 bases. J lost 1 base, V lost 0 bases, and 2 bases had no gene match. Germline V lookup: CDR1 SGHRS, CDR2 YFSETQ. CDR3 length: 15 amino acids. The DNA for the CDR3 is TGCGCCAGCAGCTTGGTGACTAGCGGATCCTACGAGCAGTACTTC. The encoded protein is CASSLVTSGSYEQYF.

The sample holds a few counts of this clone. This chain joins TRBV19 and TRBJ2-2; 9 bases agree with TRBD1. J was trimmed by 6 bases and V by 1 base; bases with no gene match: 3. Germline V lookup: CDR1 LNHDA, CDR2 SQIVND (reference sequence). This CDR3 contains 15 residues. The CDR3 protein is CASSIVHRGPGELFF. The CDR3, as DNA: TGTGCCAGTAGTATAGTGCACAGGGGGCCCGGGGAGCTGTTTTTT.

The V gene is TRBV27, the J gene TRBJ1-2; 12 positions agree with TRBD1. V gave up 6 bases and J gave up 10 bases; unmatched junction bases: 18. CDR3 length: 17 residues. Germline V gene sequence: CDR1 MNHEY, CDR2 SMNVEV (reference sequence). The CDR3 DNA follows: TGTGCCAGCAGCCTTCTCCTATCCGGGACAGGGGGCAGGATCTACACCTTC. Its translation is CASSLLLSGTGGRIYTF.

V and J are TRBV4-1 and TRBJ2-7; no clear D. Trimming pared 1 base from V and 1 base from J, leaving 8 bases between. This CDR3 is built from 14 residues. The germline gives CDR1 MGHRA, CDR2 YSYEKL. The CDR3 sequence: CASSQGLVSYEQYF. The CDR3 DNA reads TGCGCCAGCAGCCAAGGTCTCGTATCCTACGAGCAGTACTTC.

The chain carries TRBV6-5 and TRBJ2-5, with D maybe TRBD2 (6 bases). The CDR3 extends over 13 amino acids. Per the germline V gene, CDR1 is MNHEY and CDR2 is SVGAGI. Trimming cost V 8 bases and J 1 base, with 11 bases left between them. CDR3 region: CASGGVSQETQYF. DNA of the CDR3: TGTGCCAGCGGCGGGGTAAGCCAAGAGACCCAGTACTTC.

Only a few counts were recorded for this clone. This sequence joins TRBV5-4 and TRBJ1-2; D is possibly TRBD1 (5 bases). The V end lost 4 bases, the J end lost 7 bases, and 14 bases lay between the germline ends. The CDR3 consists of 13 residues. Germline V gene lookup returns CDR1 SGHNT and CDR2 YYREEE (reference sequence). The CDR3 protein is CASSGGRTTGYTF. The CDR3 DNA follows: TGTGCCAGCAGCGGGGGGAGAACTACTGGCTACACCTTC.

The rearrangement joins TRBV5-4 to TRBJ1-6, with a tentative D call TRBD1 (6 bases). Trimming pared 0 bases from V and 10 bases from J, leaving 11 bases between. In germline, CDR1 is SGHNT, CDR2 YYREEE (reference sequence). This CDR3 has 14 residues. CDR3 region: CASSLDRDRSPLHF. The CDR3 DNA is TGTGCCAGCAGCTTGGACAGGGATCGGTCACCCCTCCACTTT. The full variable domain, in which reference TRBV5-4 and TRBJ1-6 provide the parts outside the CDR3, is ETGVTQSPTHLIKTRGQQVTLRCSSQSGHNTVSWYQQALGQGPQFIFQYYREEENGRGNFPPRFSGLQFPNYSSELNVNALELDDSALYLCASSLDRDRSPLHFGNGTRLTVT.

This clone was observed once. The chain joins TRBV6-2 or TRBV6-3 to TRBJ1-3; no clear D. Trimming cost V 2 bases and J 3 bases, with 14 bases left between them. CDR3 length: 16 residues. Germline V gene sequence: CDR1 MNHEY, CDR2 SVGEGT. This chain's CDR3 is CASSYVQDLYGNTIYF. CDR3 bases: TGTGCCAGCAGTTACGTCCAGGACCTATATGGAAACACCATATATTTT.

This clone was found once. The chain carries TRBV19 and TRBJ1-2; TRBD1 might be the D (5 bases). There are 15 residues in the CDR3. Germline values: CDR1 LNHDA, CDR2 SQIVND (reference sequence). Trimming left V 6 bases short and J 5 bases short, with 19 bases between. Here the CDR3 DNA reads TGTGCCAGTAGCCCTCTGGGGGTCGGCTCTTATGGCTACACCTTC. It encodes CASSPLGVGSYGYTF.

The rearrangement uses TRBV11-2 and TRBJ2-1; 9 bases match TRBD2. Unmatched junction bases numbered 6, after V lost 2 bases and J lost 4 bases. Germline CDR1 reads SGHAT; CDR2 reads FQNNGV. The CDR3 sequence is 16 residues long. CDR3 coding DNA: TGTGCCAGCAGCTTATCACTAGCGGGCAAGTACAATGAGCAGTTCTTC. Its translation: CASSLSLAGKYNEQFF.

This clone was seen a few times. The rearrangement links TRBV27 to TRBJ1-3; D is uncertain. V dropped 4 bases and J dropped 5 bases, with 6 bases sitting between them. The CDR3 extends over 12 amino acids. CDR1 and CDR2 from the germline V gene are MNHEY and SMNVEV (reference sequence). CDR3 coding DNA: TGTGCCAGCAGTTCGGGTAGAAACACCATATATTTT. It specifies CASSSGRNTIYF.

The chain carries TRBV19 and TRBJ1-6; D possibly corresponds to TRBD1 (5 bases). The CDR3 totals 13 residues. Germline lookup yields CDR1 LNHDA and CDR2 SQIVND (reference sequence). The germline V and J ends were trimmed by 5 bases and 9 bases, with 11 bases remaining between them. This chain's CDR3 is CASSAGHGSPLHF. The CDR3 nucleotides are TGTGCCAGTAGTGCAGGGCACGGTTCACCCCTCCACTTT.

The V and J genes are TRBV7-2 and TRBJ2-7; possible D gene TRBD1, 7 bases. The V end was cut by 5 bases, the J end by 6 bases, with 11 bases between. The germline V gene encodes CDR1 SGHTA and CDR2 FQGNSA. This CDR3 has 12 residues. The CDR3 protein is CASSQQGGEQYF. CDR3 DNA sequence: TGTGCCAGCAGCCAGCAGGGGGGCGAGCAGTACTTC. The full variable domain, with the rest looked up from reference TRBV7-2 and TRBJ2-7, is GAGVSQSPSNKVTEKGKDVELRCDPISGHTALYWYRQSLGQGLEFLIYFQGNSAPDKSGLPSDRFSAERTGGSVSTLTIQRTQQEDSAVYLCASSQQGGEQYFGPGTRLTVT.